This T cell receptor (beta chain) derives from a study of blood T cell repertoires in COVID-19. As for the study in general: Acute and convalescent COVID-19 samples came from the United States, Italy and Spain.

Assay used: immunoSEQ multiplex PCR; TCRdb lists only in-frame clones, some missing. The sample carries roughly 700,000 clones, about 87% recorded once. Sequencing input: peripheral blood. This TCR came from a woman younger than 30 with acute or convalescent COVID-19.

The CDR3 region is CASSMGLAQAINQPQHF. In DNA form, the CDR3 reads TGTGCCAGTAGTATGGGCCTGGCACAGGCTATTAATCAGCCCCAGCATTTT. The gene calls are TRBV19 and TRBJ1-5; perhaps TRBD1 as D (5 bases). The V end was cut by 3 bases, the J end by 4 bases, with 19 bases between. The CDR3 is made up of 17 amino acids. CDR1 is LNHDA, CDR2 SQIVND, per germline (reference sequence).